The 26 T cell receptor beta chains in this list originate from one sample, sequenced in a study of T-cell reconstitution after alpha-beta-depleted transplantation in children. Preparation of the TCRbeta library involved a method that used unique molecular identifiers. TCRdb called the PCR reads again in MiXCR, with one record for every CDR3 protein. This sample has approximately 190,000 distinct CDR3 sequences, with about 6% found just once. The input for sequencing was PBMCs, taken before TCRalphabeta/CD19-depleted stem cell transplant. Receptors originate from a girl in the first two years of life with combined immunodeficiency, due to receive a stem cell transplant.

V usage is TRBV29-1 and J usage is TRBJ2-3; 8 bases map to TRBD2. CDR3 length: 13 amino acids. Per germline, CDR1 SQVTM and CDR2 ANQGSEA. The V gene end was trimmed by 8 bases and the J gene end by 1 base; junction bases not matched to a gene: 5. The CDR3 spells CSPRLARTDTQYF. Here the CDR3 DNA reads TGCAGCCCTCGACTAGCGCGCACAGATACGCAGTATTTT.

This clonotype occurred many times. The rearrangement uses TRBV12-3 or TRBV12-4 and TRBJ2-2, with D perhaps given as TRBD1 or TRBD2 (5 bases each). The CDR3 is 15 residues long. Trimming shortened V by 6 bases and J by 6 bases, and 17 bases separated the two germline ends. The CDR3 nucleotides are TGTGCCAGCAGCCAAGGGGTTGGGGAGTCCGGGGAGCTGTTTTTT. It specifies CASSQGVGESGELFF.

This clonotype occurred many times. V is TRBV28 and J is TRBJ1-6; 8 nucleotides match TRBD1. Germline assignment: CDR1 MDHEN and CDR2 SYDVKM. CDR3 length: 15 amino acids. V lost 5 bases, J lost 7 bases, and 7 bases stayed unmatched. Here the CDR3 reads CASSPRTGTNSPLHF. In DNA, the CDR3 is TGTGCCAGCAGTCCCCGGACAGGGACAAATTCACCCCTCCACTTT.

V usage is TRBV28 and J usage is TRBJ2-1, with TRBD1 matching 8 bases. Germline-derived CDR1 and CDR2 are MDHEN and SYDVKM. V shed 1 base and J 4 bases; nucleotides not matched to a gene: 12. This CDR3 contains 18 residues. The CDR3 loop reads CASSLFPVRDRRYNEQFF. The DNA of the CDR3 is TGTGCCAGCAGTTTATTTCCTGTCCGGGACAGGAGATACAATGAGCAGTTCTTC.

In this sample, this clonotype turned up a few times. The chain employs TRBV6-2 or TRBV6-3 and TRBJ1-1; 8 bases align to TRBD1. From germline, CDR1 is MNHEY and CDR2 SVGEGT. The CDR3 loop spans 15 amino acids. V was clipped by 2 bases and J by 2 bases; unmatched bases: 4. The CDR3 spells CASSYPTGVNTEAFF. The DNA of the CDR3 is TGTGCCAGCAGTTACCCGACAGGGGTAAACACTGAAGCTTTCTTT.

At least ten counts were recorded for this clonotype. The chain combines TRBV12-3 or TRBV12-4 with TRBJ2-5; D may be TRBD1 (5 bases). This CDR3 spans 15 amino acids. V was cut by 1 base and J by 4 bases, with 13 bases left in between. CDR3 region: CASSLGGGRGETQYF. The CDR3, as DNA: TGTGCCAGCAGTTTAGGGGGCGGTCGAGGAGAGACCCAGTACTTC.

Many counts were recorded for this clonotype. V and J are TRBV20-1 and TRBJ2-5; a weak D match, TRBD2 (6 bases). The CDR3 loop spans 11 amino acids. Germline V gene lookup returns CDR1 DFQATT and CDR2 SNEGSKA (reference sequence). Between the trimmed V and J ends, which lost 1 base and 8 bases, there was a span of 8 bases. CDR3: CSARGEATQYF. The DNA for the CDR3 is TGCAGTGCTAGAGGGGAGGCAACCCAGTACTTC.

This clonotype was recorded only once. A much larger clone lies one base from this, so it may be a read error. This chain uses TRBV28 with TRBJ1-1; D uncertain. The V end was cut by 11 bases, the J end by 3 bases, with 22 bases between. The CDR3 is 15 amino acids. Germline V gene data show CDR1 as MDHEN and CDR2 as SYDVKM. The CDR3 region is CACGPKSSLDTEAFF. DNA of the CDR3: TGTGCCTGCGGCCCCAAGTCGTCATTGGACACTGAAGCTTTCTTT. Together with reference TRBV28 and TRBJ1-1, the CDR3 gives the full variable domain: DVKVTQSSRYLVKRTGEKVFLECVQDMDHENMFWYRQDPGLGLRLIYFSYDVKMKEKGDIPEGYSVSREKKERFSLILESASTNQTSMYLCACGPKSSLDTEAFFGQGTRLTVV.

There are many counts of this clonotype. This chain uses TRBV30 with TRBJ2-7, with D possibly TRBD1 on 6 matching bases. Germline CDR1 GTSNPN, CDR2 SVGIG (reference sequence). Trimming cost V 6 bases and J 0 bases, with 12 bases left between them. The CDR3 covers 13 residues. The CDR3 DNA follows: TGTGCCTGCCTTACAGGGAACTCCTACGAGCAGTACTTC. It yields the protein CACLTGNSYEQYF.

This clonotype came up many times. The chain combines TRBV12-3 or TRBV12-4 with TRBJ2-1; 9 nucleotides align to TRBD2. The junction had 18 bases not matched to a gene; V was cut back by 6 bases and J by 0 bases. The CDR3 is 20 residues long. The CDR3 spells CASSATPELAGSSSYNEQFF. For the CDR3, the DNA is TGTGCCAGCAGCGCCACCCCAGAGCTAGCGGGATCCAGCTCCTACAATGAGCAGTTCTTC.

The table lists this clonotype with many counts. The gene calls are TRBV10-2 and TRBJ2-7; TRBD2 is a possible D gene (6 bases). Trimming removed 2 bases from V and 3 bases from J, with 11 bases in between. The CDR3 sequence is 14 residues long. Germline V gives CDR1 WSHSY, CDR2 SAAADI. The CDR3 loop is CASSEGGSYYEQYF. For the CDR3, the DNA is TGCGCCAGCAGTGAGGGGGGGTCGTACTACGAGCAGTACTTC.

In this sample, this clonotype turned up many times. The CDR3 DNA is TGTGCCAGCAGCCTACCCCGGACAGGGCGGGGGACCTACGAGCAGTACTTC. It codes for CASSLPRTGRGTYEQYF. The rearrangement uses TRBV28 and TRBJ2-7, with D perhaps TRBD1 (8 bases). Germline V gene lookup returns CDR1 MDHEN and CDR2 SYDVKM. The CDR3 covers 17 residues. V lost 6 bases and J 2 bases, leaving 23 bases between the germline ends.

The table lists this clonotype with a few counts. This chain connects TRBV20-1 to TRBJ2-7; D might be TRBD2 (5 bases). Trimming removed 1 base at V and 0 bases at J, with 16 bases between. Germline V gene lookup returns CDR1 DFQATT and CDR2 SNEGSKA (reference sequence). CDR3 size: 16 residues. In DNA form, the CDR3 reads TGCAGTGCTAGAGCCTCGAGGACTCCGAGCTCCTACGAGCAGTACTTC. This translates into CSARASRTPSSYEQYF.

This clonotype showed up many times. This rearrangement joins TRBV12-1 to TRBJ2-5; TRBD1, the D gene given by the table, was not confirmed from the DNA. TRBV12-1 is reported as a pseudogene. This CDR3 is 16 amino acids long. CDR3 region: CASRPSPGKGEETQYF. In nucleotides, the CDR3 is TGTGCCAGCCGTCCGTCCCCAGGGAAAGGGGAAGAGACCCAGTACTTC.

V gene TRBV3-1 combines with J gene TRBJ2-6, with unresolved D. Trimming stripped 4 bases from V and 3 bases from J, with 13 bases between. The CDR3 runs to 16 residues. Germline V gene sequence: CDR1 LGHDT, CDR2 YNNKEL (reference sequence). The CDR3 DNA is TGTGCCAGCAGCCTGCCGCTGGGTTTTGGGGCCAACGTCCTGACTTTC. It codes for CASSLPLGFGANVLTF.

This clonotype was detected ten times or more. This chain connects TRBV7-9 to TRBJ2-7; D gene unclear. This CDR3 is built from 16 residues. CDR1 and CDR2 (germline): SEHNR, FQNEAQ (reference sequence). The V and J ends lost 4 bases and 2 bases respectively, with 18 bases between them. CDR3 in amino acids: CASSYLPGERPYEQYF. The DNA for the CDR3 is TGTGCCAGCAGCTACCTACCGGGTGAGAGACCCTACGAGCAGTACTTC.

This chain joins TRBV7-2 and TRBJ1-1; D is perhaps TRBD1 (5 bases). The V and J ends lost 5 bases and 6 bases respectively, with 16 bases between them. The CDR3 runs to 14 residues. Germline V gene data show CDR1 as SGHTA and CDR2 as FQGNSA. In nucleotides, the CDR3 is TGTGCCAGCAGCCCCTCAAGGGGCTCGGCTGAAGCTTTCTTT. It codes for CASSPSRGSAEAFF.

This clonotype has a count of ten or more. J is TRBJ2-1 and V is TRBV20-1; possibly TRBD1 for D (5 bases). The CDR3 has 14 residues. The ends were cut back, 4 bases at V and 1 base at J, with 11 bases in the middle. CDR1 is DFQATT and CDR2 is SNEGSKA in the germline V gene (reference sequence). The CDR3 here is CSAIARVSYNEQFF. In DNA form, the CDR3 reads TGCAGTGCTATAGCCAGGGTATCCTACAATGAGCAGTTCTTC.

There are a few counts of this clonotype. The chain carries TRBV29-1 and TRBJ1-4, with D possibly TRBD1 on 5 matching bases. The germline gives CDR1 SQVTM, CDR2 ANQGSEA. The CDR3 has 13 residues. The V and J ends lost 3 bases and 8 bases respectively, with 13 bases between them. The CDR3 DNA follows: TGCAGCGTTGATGGTGGAGGGGAAGAAAAACTGTTTTTT. It is translated as CSVDGGGEEKLFF.

This clonotype was counted ten times or more. The genes are TRBV12-3 or TRBV12-4 and TRBJ2-7; TRBD2 aligns across 9 bases. The CDR3 has 14 amino acids. V dropped 3 bases and J dropped 3; count of bases not matched to a gene: 3. The CDR3 spells CASSFSSGNYEQYF. DNA of the CDR3: TGTGCCAGCAGTTTCTCTAGCGGGAACTACGAGCAGTACTTC.

This clonotype was seen many times. J is TRBJ2-1 and V is TRBV7-8; D possibly matches TRBD1 or TRBD2 (6 bases each). CDR1 SGHVS and CDR2 FQNEAQ come from the germline V gene. This CDR3 spans 14 amino acids. Trimming shortened V by 5 bases and J by 5 bases, and 13 bases separated the two germline ends. This chain's CDR3 is CASSVGGGNNEQFF. DNA for the CDR3: TGTGCCAGCAGCGTGGGGGGCGGTAACAATGAGCAGTTCTTC.

This clonotype was detected ten times or more. The chain recombines TRBV27 with TRBJ2-1, with 8 bases matching TRBD2. Germline V CDR1 and CDR2: MNHEY, SMNVEV (reference sequence). CDR3 length: 13 amino acids. The ends lost 6 bases at V and 9 bases at J; junction bases unmatched: 7. CDR3 in DNA: TGTGCCAGCAGAACCGGGACTAGGGGTGAGCAGTTCTTC. This codes for CASRTGTRGEQFF.

This clonotype came up many times. The chain carries TRBV5-5 and TRBJ2-7, with TRBD2 as a possible D gene (6 bases). CDR3 length equals 14 residues. CDR1 and CDR2 from the germline V gene are SGHKS and YYEKEE (reference sequence). V was clipped by 4 bases and J by 4 bases, with 15 bases between them. The CDR3 spells CASSPDYFIYEQYF. The CDR3 DNA reads as TGTGCCAGCAGCCCGGACTACTTCATATACGAGCAGTACTTC.

The gene calls are TRBV28 and TRBJ2-7; 7 bases match TRBD1. J was trimmed by 4 bases and V by 4 bases; bases with no gene match: 13. The CDR3 is made up of 16 amino acids. The germline V gene has CDR1 MDHEN and CDR2 SYDVKM. CDR3 loop: CASSSPAGTEGYEQYF. The CDR3 DNA follows: TGTGCCAGCAGTTCCCCGGCCGGGACAGAGGGGTACGAGCAGTACTTC.

Ten or more counts support this clonotype. V gene TRBV15 combines with J gene TRBJ2-7; TRBD2 is a possible D gene (6 bases). Germline V lookup: CDR1 LNHNV, CDR2 YYDKDF (reference sequence). V lost 7 bases to trimming and J lost 2 bases, with 12 bases between them. The CDR3 contains 13 residues. This chain's CDR3 is CATTLAPAYEQYF. In DNA form, the CDR3 reads TGTGCCACCACCCTAGCGCCTGCCTACGAGCAGTACTTC.

Many counts were recorded for this clonotype. The V and J genes are TRBV13 and TRBJ2-3; the match to TRBD2 covers 13 bases. Germline V gene lookup returns CDR1 PRHDT and CDR2 FYEKMQ (reference sequence). This CDR3 is 16 amino acids long. The V segment lost 5 bases and the J segment 4 bases; nucleotides outside the gene matches: 6. The CDR3 spells CASSITSGGAADTQYF. In nucleotides, the CDR3 is TGTGCCAGCAGCATAACTAGCGGGGGGGCCGCAGATACGCAGTATTTT.